This TCR beta chain appears in the sequencing data of a study of long-term antiretroviral therapy in people with HIV. Study-level results: Dominant in the repertoire at all time points were clones expanded before ART. Subsequent to ART, diversity was augmented yet persisted below that of transplant donor controls.

As regards this clone: As yet, its antigen is unknown.

In germline, CDR1 is SQVTM, CDR2 ANQGSEA. This CDR3 region has 16 residues. The V gene end was trimmed by 3 bases and the J gene end by 7 bases; junction bases not matched to a gene: 13. The libraries were made with immunoSEQ v3.0 at survey level. Produced via immunoSEQ multiplex PCR; TCRdb's table is partial and in-frame only. The table has about 14,000 clones, roughly 82% seen once; the top ten hold 15% to 20%. This chain connects TRBV29-1 to TRBJ2-1; 9 nucleotides align to TRBD2. The TCR was taken from a woman in her thirties or forties with HIV. The input for sequencing was unsorted PBMCs, taken 1.8 years before starting antiretroviral therapy. This chain's CDR3 is CSVEPLIAGVLNEQFF. The CDR3 nucleotides read TGCAGCGTTGAGCCCCTTATAGCGGGAGTACTTAATGAGCAGTTCTTC.